The 22 T cell receptor beta chains in this list originate from one sample, sequenced in a study of T cell responses to AZD1222 COVID-19 vaccine. Generated by immunoSEQ multiplex PCR, the TCRdb table keeps only in-frame clones and is missing some. The sample consists of under 200,000 clones, 90% of them appearing once. Sequencing used peripheral blood, obtained on day 0 of AZD1222 vaccination. These receptor sequences come from an adult in good health.

The rearrangement links TRBV20-1 to TRBJ2-7; D is undetermined. Trimming left V 1 base short and J 7 bases short, with 5 bases between. The germline V gene encodes CDR1 DFQATT and CDR2 SNEGSKA (reference sequence). There are 10 residues in the CDR3. The CDR3 sequence is CSARGLEQYF. DNA of the CDR3: TGCAGTGCTAGAGGTTTGGAGCAGTACTTC.

This chain joins TRBV4-3 and TRBJ2-3; TRBD2 aligns across 12 bases. The trim removed 4 bases at V and 1 base at J, leaving 12 bases unmatched. The CDR3 has 19 residues. Germline CDR1 LGHNA, CDR2 YSLEER. The CDR3 sequence is CASSPRGASGGVGTDTQYF. CDR3 DNA sequence: TGCGCCAGCAGCCCCAGGGGGGCTAGCGGGGGGGTCGGCACAGATACGCAGTATTTT.

This clone was recorded once. The rearrangement uses TRBV4-1 and TRBJ2-1; tentative D call: TRBD1 (6 bases). The CDR3 spans 17 residues. Germline V gene lookup returns CDR1 MGHRA and CDR2 YSYEKL. The ends were cut back, 3 bases at V and 0 bases at J, with 15 bases in the middle. CDR3 bases: TGCGCCAGCAGCCAGCCCCAAGGGGGACACTCCTACAATGAGCAGTTCTTC. Translating gives CASSQPQGGHSYNEQFF.

The chain is built from TRBV28 and TRBJ1-2, with D unclear. The CDR3 is made up of 12 amino acids. V was shortened by 9 bases and J by 3 bases, with 11 bases between the two germline ends. The germline V gene encodes CDR1 MDHEN and CDR2 SYDVKM. The CDR3 reads CASIGGDYGYTF. The CDR3 bases are TGTGCCAGTATCGGAGGTGACTATGGCTACACCTTC.

J is TRBJ1-5 and V is TRBV10-3; perhaps TRBD1 as D (6 bases). Trimming left V 3 bases short and J 6 bases short, with 15 bases between. The CDR3 has 15 amino acids. CDR1 and CDR2 from the germline V gene are ENHRY and SYGVKD. This chain's CDR3 is CAISEGGGGSQPQHF. CDR3 coding DNA: TGTGCCATCAGTGAAGGGGGTGGGGGCAGTCAGCCCCAGCATTTT.

The chain joins TRBV28 to TRBJ1-5; the D gene is possibly TRBD1 (6 bases). The CDR3 sequence is 15 residues long. Germline CDR1 reads MDHEN; CDR2 reads SYDVKM. V was trimmed by 7 bases and J by 7 bases, leaving 20 bases between them. The CDR3 loop is CASIPFSGAKQPQHF. The DNA for the CDR3 is TGTGCCAGCATTCCGTTCTCAGGGGCGAAGCAGCCCCAGCATTTT.

This clone has a handful of counts. This chain joins TRBV28 and TRBJ1-4; D remains ambiguous. Trimming pared 6 bases from V and 6 bases from J, leaving 8 bases between. This CDR3 contains 12 residues. Germline-derived CDR1 and CDR2 are MDHEN and SYDVKM. The CDR3 protein is CASSASDEKLFF. The CDR3 DNA follows: TGTGCCAGCAGCGCCTCAGATGAAAAACTGTTTTTT. The full variable domain, its missing parts supplied by reference TRBV28 and TRBJ1-4, is DVKVTQSSRYLVKRTGEKVFLECVQDMDHENMFWYRQDPGLGLRLIYFSYDVKMKEKGDIPEGYSVSREKKERFSLILESASTNQTSMYLCASSASDEKLFFGSGTQLSVL.

The CDR3 region is CASSGGYREYGYTF. DNA of the CDR3: TGTGCCAGCAGTGGGGGATACAGAGAGTATGGCTACACCTTC. This rearrangement joins TRBV28 to TRBJ1-2, with a tentative D call TRBD1 (5 bases). The germline V gene encodes CDR1 MDHEN and CDR2 SYDVKM. The CDR3 loop spans 14 amino acids. Trimming removed 5 bases from V and 5 bases from J, with 15 bases in between.

This clone was recorded only once. The rearrangement uses TRBV4-1 and TRBJ1-4; D remains unclear. The CDR3 is made up of 16 amino acids. V lost 0 bases, J lost 0 bases, and 8 bases lay in between. The germline gives CDR1 MGHRA, CDR2 YSYEKL. The chain's CDR3 is CASSQDRVPTNEKLFF. The CDR3 coding sequence is TGCGCCAGCAGCCAAGATAGGGTCCCAACTAATGAAAAACTGTTTTTT.

The chain has TRBV6-1 and TRBJ1-1; TRBD1 matches 9 bases. The trim removed 2 bases at V and 5 bases at J, leaving 3 bases unmatched. Germline values: CDR1 MNHNS, CDR2 SASEGT. The CDR3 loop spans 14 amino acids. CDR3 amino acids: CASSETGGWTEAFF. The CDR3 bases are TGTGCCAGCAGTGAAACAGGGGGCTGGACTGAAGCTTTCTTT.

The genes are TRBV7-3 and TRBJ1-3; possibly TRBD1 for D (5 bases). Germline CDR1 is SGHTA and CDR2 is FQGTGA. This CDR3 is 15 amino acids long. The ends were cut back, 1 base at V and 2 bases at J, with 9 bases in the middle. The CDR3 bases are TGTGCCAGCAGCTTAATGGGGACCCCTGGAAACACCATATATTTT. Translating it yields CASSLMGTPGNTIYF.

This chain connects TRBV28 to TRBJ2-3, with 9 nucleotides matching TRBD1. The CDR3 sequence is 17 residues long. Trimming took 1 base from V and 0 from J; bases not matched to a gene: 5. Germline V gene sequence: CDR1 MDHEN, CDR2 SYDVKM. In nucleotides, the CDR3 is TGTGCCAGCAGTTTATTGCGGACAGGGGATAGCACAGATACGCAGTATTTT. Encoded protein: CASSLLRTGDSTDTQYF.

The chain has TRBV29-1 and TRBJ1-2; a weak D match, TRBD1 (5 bases). Germline values: CDR1 SQVTM, CDR2 ANQGSEA. Trimming took off 5 bases at V and 8 bases at J, with 18 bases between the two ends. The CDR3 length is 13 residues. CDR3 sequence (DNA): TGCAGCGTTCGAACGTGGGACGAAGGAGGCTACACCTTC. It is translated as CSVRTWDEGGYTF.

The CDR3 loop reads CATSRDSPLHF. The CDR3 nucleotides are TGTGCCACCAGCAGAGATTCACCCCTCCACTTT. This rearrangement joins TRBV15 to TRBJ1-6, with D unclear. This CDR3 is built from 11 residues. V was trimmed by 0 bases and J by 9 bases, leaving 0 bases between them. Germline V gene data show CDR1 as LNHNV and CDR2 as YYDKDF (reference sequence).

The chain recombines TRBV5-4 with TRBJ2-2; TRBD1 agrees at 8 bases. The V gene's germline CDR1 is SGHNT and CDR2 YYREEE (reference sequence). J gave up 6 bases and V 4 bases, and 11 bases lay outside the gene matches. The CDR3 totals 16 residues. The CDR3 DNA reads TGTGCCAGCAGCCCAAAAGCAGGGGGCGCGGCCGGGGAGCTGTTTTTT. Translation gives CASSPKAGGAAGELFF.

The rearrangement joins TRBV5-5 to TRBJ2-7; weak D call: TRBD1 (6 bases). Germline loops: CDR1 SGHKS, CDR2 YYEKEE (reference sequence). The V gene lost 4 bases and the J gene lost 2 bases, with 10 bases spanning the gap. The CDR3 runs 13 residues. The CDR3 coding sequence is TGTGCCAGCAGCCCCGGACAGCCCTACGAGCAGTACTTC. Its protein is CASSPGQPYEQYF.

V is TRBV2 and J is TRBJ1-4; 8 bases are a match to TRBD1. Germline CDR1 SNHLY, CDR2 FYNNEI. The junction had 7 bases not matched to a gene; V was cut back by 6 bases and J by 7 bases. The CDR3 is 14 residues long. This chain's CDR3 is CASSAGGVTEKLFF. The CDR3 DNA sequence: TGTGCCAGCAGCGCAGGGGGCGTCACTGAAAAACTGTTTTTT.

The J gene is TRBJ1-2, the V gene TRBV19, with no clear D. This CDR3 region has 14 residues. Per the germline V gene, CDR1 is LNHDA and CDR2 is SQIVND (reference sequence). V was pared by 5 bases and J by 4 bases, with 14 bases between. This chain's CDR3 is CASSPGRDFYGYTF. The CDR3 nucleotides read TGTGCCAGTAGTCCTGGTAGGGATTTCTATGGCTACACCTTC.

This chain links TRBV9 with TRBJ1-1; TRBD1 is a possible D gene (5 bases). Deletions cut 2 bases from V and 5 bases from J, with 10 bases between. Per germline, CDR1 SGDLS and CDR2 YYNGEE. The CDR3 runs to 13 residues. The CDR3 DNA reads as TGTGCCAGCAGCGTTCCAGGGAGAACTGAAGCTTTCTTT. It codes for CASSVPGRTEAFF.

This chain uses TRBV14 with TRBJ1-3; unclear D gene. The CDR3 has 14 amino acids. Germline-derived CDR1 and CDR2 are SGHDN and FVKESK. Trimming stripped 6 bases from V and 3 bases from J, with 12 bases between. CDR3 loop: CASSPNIYGNTIYF. Written as DNA, the CDR3 is TGTGCCAGCAGTCCCAACATCTATGGAAACACCATATATTTT.

This chain connects TRBV28 to TRBJ2-5; 8 bases line up with TRBD2. This CDR3 region has 16 residues. Germline CDR1 is MDHEN and CDR2 is SYDVKM. J lost 4 bases, V lost 4 bases, and 11 bases had no gene match. The CDR3 DNA follows: TGTGCCAGCAGTTCTCTGCCGGTGACTAGCGTAGAGACCCAGTACTTC. Protein sequence: CASSSLPVTSVETQYF.

The V and J genes are TRBV28 and TRBJ1-1; D not certain. CDR1 MDHEN and CDR2 SYDVKM come from the germline V gene. Trimming stripped 8 bases from V and 1 base from J, with 14 bases between. This CDR3 is 14 amino acids long. CDR3 sequence: CASLPWPGNTEAFF. The CDR3 region has the DNA TGTGCCAGCCTCCCTTGGCCGGGGAACACTGAAGCTTTCTTT.